The clone carrying this T cell receptor beta chain was counted ten times or more. The target antigen is unknown. This specimen belongs to a study of T cell repertoires in cytomegalovirus infection. Germline lookup yields CDR1 SEHNR and CDR2 FQNEAQ (reference sequence). The CDR3 loop spans 17 amino acids. V shed 5 bases and J shed 0 bases, with 20 bases lying between them. TCRdb redid the calling of the reads with MiXCR, one entry per CDR3 protein. The data hold about 830,000 distinct CDR3 sequences, with 32% observed a single time. The chain employs TRBV7-9 and TRBJ2-7, with D possibly called TRBD1 or TRBD2 (6 bases each). Material: cultured CD8+ T cells from PBMCs, obtained from culture after CMV antigen stimulation. This clonotype was obtained from a human donor in good health (CMV status not recorded). Some clones in this sample may be carry-over from other donors' samples. As DNA, the CDR3 is TGTGCCAGCAGCGCCCGTCCGGGGGCGATTTTCTCCTACGAGCAGTACTTC. Residues: CASSARPGAIFSYEQYF.